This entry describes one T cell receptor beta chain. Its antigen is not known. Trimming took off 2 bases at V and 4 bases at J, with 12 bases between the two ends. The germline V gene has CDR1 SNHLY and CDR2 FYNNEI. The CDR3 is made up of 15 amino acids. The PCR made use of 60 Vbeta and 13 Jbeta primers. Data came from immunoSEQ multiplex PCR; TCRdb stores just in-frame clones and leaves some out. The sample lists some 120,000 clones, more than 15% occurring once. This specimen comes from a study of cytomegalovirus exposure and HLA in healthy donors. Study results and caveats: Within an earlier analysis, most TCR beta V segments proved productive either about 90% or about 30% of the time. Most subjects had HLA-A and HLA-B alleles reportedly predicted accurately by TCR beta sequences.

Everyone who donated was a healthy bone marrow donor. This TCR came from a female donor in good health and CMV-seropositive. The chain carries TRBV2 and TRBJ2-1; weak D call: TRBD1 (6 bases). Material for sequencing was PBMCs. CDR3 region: CASSELGAQYNEQFF. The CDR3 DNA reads TGTGCCAGCAGTGAACTGGGGGCCCAGTACAATGAGCAGTTCTTC.